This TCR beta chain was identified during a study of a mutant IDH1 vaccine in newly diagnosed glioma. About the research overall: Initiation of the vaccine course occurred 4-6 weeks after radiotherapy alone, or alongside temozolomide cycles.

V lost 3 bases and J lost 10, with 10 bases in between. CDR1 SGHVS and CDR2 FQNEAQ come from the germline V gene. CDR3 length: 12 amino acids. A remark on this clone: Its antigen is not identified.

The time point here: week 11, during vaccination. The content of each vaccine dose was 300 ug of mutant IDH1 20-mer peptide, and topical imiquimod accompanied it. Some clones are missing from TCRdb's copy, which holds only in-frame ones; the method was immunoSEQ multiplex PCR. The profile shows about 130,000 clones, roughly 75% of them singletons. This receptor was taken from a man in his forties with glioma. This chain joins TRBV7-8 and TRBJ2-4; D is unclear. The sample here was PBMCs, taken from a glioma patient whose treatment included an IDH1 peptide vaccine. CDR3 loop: CASSFGLGIQYF. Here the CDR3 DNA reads TGTGCCAGCAGCTTCGGGTTAGGGATTCAGTACTTC.